This passage covers 24 T cell receptor beta chains from one sample sequenced in a study of shared clonotypes between healthy human individuals. Generated by immunoSEQ multiplex PCR, the TCRdb table keeps only in-frame clones and is missing some. The sample holds roughly 700,000 clones, about nine tenths seen once. The specimen was memory CD8+ T cells from PBMCs. The subset here: CD45RO+ cells pooled with CCR7-negative TemRA cells. The receptors originated from a man aged 18 to 35 in good health. Some clones in this sample may be carry-over from other donors' samples.

V usage is TRBV6-1 and J usage is TRBJ2-2; 9 bases line up with TRBD1. The CDR3 spans 15 residues. Trimming cost V 0 bases and J 7 bases; bases outside gene matches: 3. In germline, CDR1 is MNHNS, CDR2 SASEGT. CDR3 nucleotides: TGTGCCAGCAGTGAAGCGGGACAGGGAGACGGGGAGCTGTTTTTT. Translated, it gives CASSEAGQGDGELFF.

The rearrangement joins TRBV13 to TRBJ1-1; D gene unclear. V lost 0 bases and J lost 2, with 4 bases in between. The CDR3 spans 13 residues. Germline V lookup: CDR1 PRHDT, CDR2 FYEKMQ (reference sequence). CDR3 coding DNA: TGTGCCAGCAGCTTAGGCGATAACACTGAAGCTTTCTTT. Translating it yields CASSLGDNTEAFF.

The chain uses TRBV29-1 and TRBJ2-7; the D gene could be TRBD1 or TRBD2 (5 bases each). This CDR3 contains 12 residues. Deletions cut 7 bases from V and 4 bases from J, with 14 bases between. Germline V CDR1 and CDR2: SQVTM, ANQGSEA. CDR3 residues: CSGGTGLYEQYF. The CDR3 bases are TGCAGCGGTGGGACGGGATTATACGAGCAGTACTTC.

V is TRBV27 and J is TRBJ2-7, with 7 nucleotides matching TRBD1. The ends lost 2 bases at V and 3 bases at J; junction bases unmatched: 7. The CDR3 is 15 residues long. Germline CDR1 and CDR2: MNHEY and SMNVEV (reference sequence). This CDR3 reads CASSLRGRGNYEQYF. CDR3 sequence (DNA): TGTGCCAGCAGTTTACGTGGCAGGGGGAACTACGAGCAGTACTTC.

The chain uses TRBV27 and TRBJ2-7; a possible D gene is TRBD2 (5 bases). The CDR3 length is 13 residues. Germline assignment: CDR1 MNHEY and CDR2 SMNVEV (reference sequence). V gave up 1 base and J gave up 12 bases, with 16 bases separating them. As DNA, the CDR3 is TGTGCCAGCAGTTTATTGAGCAGCGAGGGCCGGTACTTC. It translates to CASSLLSSEGRYF.

The chain links TRBV19 to TRBJ2-5, with D possibly being TRBD2 (6 bases). With 1 base removed from V and 5 bases from J, the gap between germline ends came to 11 bases. The germline gives CDR1 LNHDA, CDR2 SQIVND (reference sequence). The CDR3 loop spans 14 amino acids. The CDR3 loop is CASSIVHGGETQYF. CDR3 coding DNA: TGTGCCAGTAGTATAGTCCATGGAGGGGAGACCCAGTACTTC.

The J gene is TRBJ1-1, the V gene TRBV7-8; D ambiguous. V lost 3 bases, J lost 4 bases, and 9 bases lay in between. The CDR3 is 13 amino acids. Germline loops: CDR1 SGHVS, CDR2 FQNEAQ. CDR3 sequence (DNA): TGTGCCAGCAGCTTGTTGGGTGCCACTGAAGCTTTCTTT. Its protein is CASSLLGATEAFF.

This clone was seen a handful of times. The chain is built from TRBV6-6 and TRBJ2-1; the D gene is possibly TRBD1 (7 bases). Germline-derived CDR1 and CDR2 are MNHNY and SVGAGI (reference sequence). Trimming took off 6 bases at V and 2 bases at J, with 14 bases between the two ends. The CDR3 covers 15 residues. CDR3 protein: CASRFFRGAYNEQFF. DNA of the CDR3: TGTGCCAGCAGGTTTTTCAGGGGGGCCTACAATGAGCAGTTCTTC.

V is TRBV11-2 and J is TRBJ2-5, with 8 bases that match TRBD1. With 4 bases clipped from V and 5 bases from J, the junction kept 9 bases outside the gene matches. The CDR3 consists of 15 residues. Looked up from germline, CDR1 is SGHAT and CDR2 is FQNNGV. CDR3 sequence (DNA): TGTGCCAGCAGCTCCCGGACAGGGCCGGGGGAGACCCAGTACTTC. This translates into CASSSRTGPGETQYF.

This clone was seen a single time. The chain employs TRBV4-1 and TRBJ1-2, with a tentative D call TRBD1 (5 bases). The CDR3 is made up of 16 amino acids. Trimming cost V 6 bases and J 1 base, with 18 bases left between them. Per germline, CDR1 MGHRA and CDR2 YSYEKL. In DNA, the CDR3 is TGCGCCAGCAGGGTAACGGTCGGGGGTATTAACTATGGCTACACCTTC. Translated, it gives CASRVTVGGINYGYTF.

This rearrangement joins TRBV7-8 to TRBJ2-7; 9 nucleotides agree with TRBD2. V dropped 5 bases and J dropped 4; count of bases not matched to a gene: 9. Germline CDR1 reads SGHVS; CDR2 reads FQNEAQ. The CDR3 totals 15 residues. The CDR3 region is CASSPSTSGPYEQYF. DNA for the CDR3: TGTGCCAGCAGCCCATCGACTAGCGGACCATACGAGCAGTACTTC.

The CDR3: CASRAAPGNTIYF. The CDR3 DNA reads as TGTGCCAGCAGGGCAGCACCAGGAAACACCATATATTTT. V is TRBV6-1 and J is TRBJ1-3; D unclear. There are 13 residues in the CDR3. The V gene's germline CDR1 is MNHNS and CDR2 SASEGT. With 6 bases removed from V and 4 bases from J, the gap between germline ends came to 10 bases.

On this clone: Mismatch with germline at one junction end may stem from a read error. The CDR3 reads CASSLVDRGTAF. CDR3 bases: TGTGCCAGCAGCCTAGTTGACAGGGGGACGGCCTTC. This chain links TRBV7-9 with TRBJ1-2, with 9 bases fitting TRBD1. The CDR3 consists of 12 residues. CDR1 is SEHNR and CDR2 is FQNEAQ in the germline V gene (reference sequence).

This clone was picked up many times. The J gene is TRBJ2-5, the V gene TRBV27; 9 nucleotides agree with TRBD1. The CDR3 length is 14 residues. CDR1 and CDR2 from the germline V gene are MNHEY and SMNVEV (reference sequence). V lost 3 bases, J lost 5 bases, and 4 bases stayed unmatched. The CDR3 is CASSFNRGHETQYF. In DNA, the CDR3 is TGTGCCAGCAGTTTTAACAGGGGGCACGAGACCCAGTACTTC.

The chain employs TRBV7-2 and TRBJ2-7, with D possibly matching TRBD2 (6 bases). The germline V gene encodes CDR1 SGHTA and CDR2 FQGNSA. CDR3 size: 15 residues. With 4 bases removed from V and 2 bases from J, the gap between germline ends came to 15 bases. DNA for the CDR3: TGTGCCAGCAGCTGGGGGTGGAGGGCAGCCTACGAGCAGTACTTC. It translates to CASSWGWRAAYEQYF.

The chain carries TRBV6-5 and TRBJ1-2; D gene ambiguous. Germline CDR1 and CDR2: MNHEY and SVGAGI. The V end was cut by 7 bases, the J end by 8 bases, with 17 bases between. This CDR3 has 13 residues. CDR3 bases: TGTGCCAGCACCTTCGGACCTTCGGAAGGCTACACCTTC. Translated: CASTFGPSEGYTF.

This clone has only one observation. The rearrangement links TRBV9 to TRBJ2-7, with a possible D match to TRBD2 (5 bases). The CDR3 extends over 14 amino acids. Trimming stripped 4 bases from V and 0 bases from J, with 11 bases between. CDR1 is SGDLS and CDR2 is YYNGEE in the germline V gene. In DNA, the CDR3 is TGTGCCAGCAGCTCAGGAGGTCCCTCCTACGAGCAGTACTTC. It specifies CASSSGGPSYEQYF.

The chain has TRBV11-3 and TRBJ2-1, with TRBD2 matching over 11 bases. Germline V gives CDR1 SGHNT, CDR2 YENEEA. V trimming: 3 bases; J trimming: 5 bases; junction bases outside the gene matches: 12. The length of the CDR3 is 18 residues. CDR3 in amino acids: CASSFSFSGTSGNNEQFF. CDR3 bases: TGTGCCAGCAGCTTCTCCTTCTCCGGGACTAGCGGAAACAATGAGCAGTTCTTC.

V usage is TRBV15 and J usage is TRBJ2-7; 9 nucleotides line up with TRBD2. The length of the CDR3 is 13 residues. The V gene end was trimmed by 8 bases and the J gene end by 7 bases; junction bases not matched to a gene: 9. Germline V gives CDR1 LNHNV, CDR2 YYDKDF (reference sequence). The CDR3 spells CATSSSGTGEQYF. In DNA form, the CDR3 reads TGTGCCACCTCTTCTAGCGGGACGGGTGAGCAGTACTTC.

The chain recombines TRBV11-2 with TRBJ2-3; D perhaps matches TRBD1 (6 bases). Looked up from germline, CDR1 is SGHAT and CDR2 is FQNNGV. The CDR3 loop spans 16 amino acids. Deletions cut 2 bases from V and 1 base from J, with 13 bases between. The CDR3 reads CASSLRDTSRTDTQYF. Here the CDR3 DNA reads TGTGCCAGCAGCTTACGGGACACCTCCCGCACAGATACGCAGTATTTT.

The J gene is TRBJ2-2, the V gene TRBV27; no definite D call. From germline, CDR1 is MNHEY and CDR2 SMNVEV (reference sequence). The length of the CDR3 is 17 residues. Trimming removed 2 bases from V and 1 base from J, with 14 bases in between. The DNA of the CDR3 is TGTGCCAGCAGTTTACTTAGGTATAGAGGGAACACCGGGGAGCTGTTTTTT. Translating it yields CASSLLRYRGNTGELFF.

The chain recombines TRBV7-9 with TRBJ1-4, with a weak D call TRBD1 (6 bases). The V gene lost 0 bases and the J gene lost 0 bases, with 11 bases spanning the gap. Germline V gene data show CDR1 as SEHNR and CDR2 as FQNEAQ (reference sequence). This CDR3 is 17 amino acids long. CDR3 sequence reads: CASSLADGGATNEKLFF. CDR3 DNA sequence: TGTGCCAGCAGCTTAGCTGACGGGGGCGCAACTAATGAAAAACTGTTTTTT.

This clone was seen a handful of times. The CDR3 region has the DNA TGCGCCAGCAGCCAATACATTGGGACCCAGTACTTC. Translation gives CASSQYIGTQYF. This chain links TRBV4-1 with TRBJ2-5, with no clear D. This CDR3 is 12 amino acids long. Trimming shortened V by 2 bases and J by 7 bases, and 8 bases separated the two germline ends. Germline loops: CDR1 MGHRA, CDR2 YSYEKL.

The chain couples TRBV14 to TRBJ2-5; 7 bases agree with TRBD2. Germline lookup yields CDR1 SGHDN and CDR2 FVKESK. V was pared by 0 bases and J by 5 bases, with 18 bases of the junction left unmatched. The CDR3 has 19 residues. The CDR3 sequence: CASSQDWFTGERSGETQYF. CDR3 bases: TGTGCCAGCAGCCAAGACTGGTTCACGGGAGAACGTAGCGGGGAGACCCAGTACTTC.